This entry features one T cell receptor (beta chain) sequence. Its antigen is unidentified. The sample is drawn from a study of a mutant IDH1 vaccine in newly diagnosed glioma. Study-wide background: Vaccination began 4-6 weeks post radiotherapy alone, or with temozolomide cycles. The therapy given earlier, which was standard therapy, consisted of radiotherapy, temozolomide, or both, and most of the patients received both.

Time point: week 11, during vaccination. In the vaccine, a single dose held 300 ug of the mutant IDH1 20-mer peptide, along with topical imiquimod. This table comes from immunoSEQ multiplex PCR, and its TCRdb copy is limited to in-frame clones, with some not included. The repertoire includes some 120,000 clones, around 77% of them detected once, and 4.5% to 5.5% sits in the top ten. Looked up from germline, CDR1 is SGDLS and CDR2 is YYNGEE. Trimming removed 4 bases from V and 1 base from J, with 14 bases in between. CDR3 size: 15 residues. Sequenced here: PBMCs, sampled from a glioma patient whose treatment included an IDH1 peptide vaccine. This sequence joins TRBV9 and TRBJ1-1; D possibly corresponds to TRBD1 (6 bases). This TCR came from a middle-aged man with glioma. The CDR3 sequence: CASSPRQDKNTEAFF. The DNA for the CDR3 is TGTGCCAGCAGCCCCCGACAGGACAAGAACACTGAAGCTTTCTTT.